What follows are 17 T cell receptor beta chains derived from one specimen sequenced in a study of cytomegalovirus exposure and HLA in healthy donors (dated by TCRdb to about 2017). Preparation of the library involved the immunoSEQ multiplex PCR assay. TCRdb limited this immuneACCESS table to in-frame rearrangements with V and J called. A share of clones is missing; checked studies link under half to unresolved V genes, and the rest is unexplained. A total of about 180,000 clones appear in this sample, 75% to 90% of them only once. The top ten constitute about a sixth of the sample. The material sequenced was PBMCs. All receptors derive from a man between 18 and 35 years old in good health and CMV-seropositive.

The chain couples TRBV5-4 to TRBJ2-7; TRBD2 matches at 12 bases. V gave up 3 bases and J gave up 2 bases; unmatched junction bases: 3. From germline, CDR1 is SGHNT and CDR2 YYREEE (reference sequence). The CDR3 is 15 residues long. The CDR3 loop reads CASSSRTSGTYEQYF. CDR3 in DNA: TGTGCCAGCAGCTCTAGGACTAGCGGGACCTACGAGCAGTACTTC.

The chain carries TRBV5-6 and TRBJ2-7, with 9 bases matching TRBD2. V lost 3 bases and J lost 0; bases outside the gene matches: 4. CDR3 length: 15 residues. Germline V gene lookup returns CDR1 SGHDT and CDR2 YYEEEE. CDR3 sequence (DNA): TGTGCCAGCAGCTCAGCGGGAGGCCACTCCTACGAGCAGTACTTC. Residues: CASSSAGGHSYEQYF. Together with reference TRBV5-6 and TRBJ2-7, the CDR3 gives the full variable domain: DAGVTQSPTHLIKTRGQQVTLRCSPKSGHDTVSWYQQALGQGPQFIFQYYEEEERQRGNFPDRFSGHQFPNYSSELNVNALLLGDSALYLCASSSAGGHSYEQYFGPGTRLTVT.

The rearrangement links TRBV5-6 to TRBJ2-3; maybe TRBD2 (6 bases). The CDR3 spans 16 residues. V lost 2 bases and J lost 0, with 13 bases in between. Germline loops: CDR1 SGHDT, CDR2 YYEEEE. The CDR3 nucleotides read TGTGCCAGCAGCTTTAACGGCGGGGTTAGCACAGATACGCAGTATTTT. This codes for CASSFNGGVSTDTQYF. Supplemented by reference TRBV5-6 and TRBJ2-3, the full variable domain reads DAGVTQSPTHLIKTRGQQVTLRCSPKSGHDTVSWYQQALGQGPQFIFQYYEEEERQRGNFPDRFSGHQFPNYSSELNVNALLLGDSALYLCASSFNGGVSTDTQYFGPGTRLTVL.

The chain is built from TRBV29-1 and TRBJ2-3; TRBD2 matches at 9 bases. The germline V gene has CDR1 SQVTM and CDR2 ANQGSEA. The CDR3 consists of 15 residues. J lost 4 bases, V lost 7 bases, and 12 bases had no gene match. The CDR3 DNA reads TGCAGCGCTCCCCTGGCTAGCGGGGATCCAGATACGCAGTATTTT. It yields the protein CSAPLASGDPDTQYF.

The chain combines TRBV7-3 with TRBJ1-1; D not resolved. Trimming left V 3 bases short and J 7 bases short, with 6 bases between. Germline assignment: CDR1 SGHTA and CDR2 FQGTGA. The CDR3 runs 11 residues. DNA for the CDR3: TGTGCCAGCAGCTTTCGTAGTGAAGCTTTCTTT. Translation: CASSFRSEAFF.

This clone was seen once. This chain joins TRBV19 and TRBJ2-3; 8 nucleotides match TRBD1. Trimming removed 4 bases from V and 6 bases from J; junction bases left unmatched: 12. This CDR3 comprises 16 residues. CDR1 is LNHDA and CDR2 is SQIVND in the germline V gene (reference sequence). Here the CDR3 reads CASSKGVTGVEDTQYF. In nucleotides, the CDR3 is TGTGCCAGTAGTAAGGGAGTGACAGGGGTTGAGGATACGCAGTATTTT.

J is TRBJ2-1 and V is TRBV15, with 7 bases fitting TRBD1. Per germline, CDR1 LNHNV and CDR2 YYDKDF (reference sequence). V dropped 1 base and J dropped 4; count of bases not matched to a gene: 7. CDR3 size: 16 residues. The CDR3 coding sequence is TGTGCCACCAGCAGAGGTTCCGGGACAGCTTACAATGAGCAGTTCTTC. Amino acids: CATSRGSGTAYNEQFF.

V and J are TRBV5-4 and TRBJ2-3; the D gene is possibly TRBD1 (6 bases). Germline V CDR1 and CDR2: SGHNT, YYREEE (reference sequence). Between the trimmed V and J ends, which lost 2 bases and 5 bases, there was a span of 18 bases. This CDR3 contains 16 residues. CDR3 coding DNA: TGTGCCAGCAGCTTAGGCGGGTCGTTACAGGGAGATACGCAGTATTTT. It is translated as CASSLGGSLQGDTQYF.

This chain uses TRBV28 with TRBJ2-1; 12 positions match TRBD2. The J segment lost 6 bases and the V segment lost 3 bases, leaving 3 bases of the junction unmatched. The CDR3 is 15 amino acids. Germline CDR1 is MDHEN and CDR2 is SYDVKM. The CDR3 spells CASSFTSGGTNEQFF. For the CDR3, the DNA is TGTGCCAGCAGTTTTACTAGCGGGGGGACCAATGAGCAGTTCTTC.

The V gene is TRBV11-3, the J gene TRBJ1-1; TRBD1 agrees at 8 bases. The CDR3 contains 16 residues. Germline trimming cut 5 bases from V and 3 bases from J; bases unmatched to any gene: 11. From germline, CDR1 is SGHNT and CDR2 YENEEA. This chain's CDR3 is CASSPRTGLEDTEAFF. The CDR3 DNA follows: TGTGCCAGCAGCCCCCGGACAGGGCTAGAGGACACTGAAGCTTTCTTT. The variable domain in full, completed from reference TRBV11-3 and TRBJ1-1, reads EAGVVQSPRYKIIEKKQPVAFWCNPISGHNTLYWYLQNLGQGPELLIRYENEEAVDDSQLPKDRFSAERLKGVDSTLKIQPAELGDSAVYLCASSPRTGLEDTEAFFGQGTRLTVV.

This clone has a handful of counts. This chain uses TRBV6-5 with TRBJ1-2; D possibly corresponds to TRBD1 (5 bases). Trimming shortened V by 5 bases and J by 0 bases, and 13 bases separated the two germline ends. Germline CDR1 reads MNHEY; CDR2 reads SVGAGI. The CDR3 is made up of 15 amino acids. The CDR3 reads CASSPGTGANYGYTF. CDR3 DNA sequence: TGTGCCAGCAGTCCTGGGACTGGGGCTAACTATGGCTACACCTTC.

This sequence joins TRBV4-2 and TRBJ1-1; unclear D gene. The V end was cut by 0 bases, the J end by 0 bases, with 11 bases between. CDR3 length: 16 amino acids. Germline V CDR1 and CDR2: LGHNA, YNFKEQ. CDR3 nucleotide sequence: TGTGCCAGCAGCCAAGATCTCCTAACTGTGAACACTGAAGCTTTCTTT. Its translation: CASSQDLLTVNTEAFF.

The V call is TRBV7-9, the J call TRBJ1-4; D not resolved. Germline-derived CDR1 and CDR2 are SEHNR and FQNEAQ (reference sequence). The CDR3 is made up of 15 amino acids. Deletions cut 4 bases from V and 8 bases from J, with 17 bases between. Written as DNA, the CDR3 is TGTGCCAGCAGCTCTTTTCGGGAGGGAGGCGAAAAACTGTTTTTT. Protein sequence: CASSSFREGGEKLFF.

The V call is TRBV5-1, the J call TRBJ2-3; maybe TRBD1 (6 bases). Germline-derived CDR1 and CDR2 are SGHRS and YFSETQ. The CDR3 runs 14 residues. The V and J ends lost 0 bases and 4 bases respectively, with 9 bases between them. CDR3 sequence: CASSLVGGPDTQYF. The CDR3 DNA reads as TGCGCCAGCAGCTTGGTTGGGGGCCCAGATACGCAGTATTTT.

The CDR3, as DNA: TGTGCCAGCAGGAAACAGGGGATGAGGGAAAAACTGTTTTTT. Protein sequence: CASRKQGMREKLFF. The V gene is TRBV6-4, the J gene TRBJ1-4; 7 bases line up with TRBD1. Trimming took 6 bases from V and 8 from J; bases not matched to a gene: 9. Per germline, CDR1 MRHNA and CDR2 SNTAGT. This CDR3 spans 14 amino acids.

The chain combines TRBV28 with TRBJ2-3; D unclear. The V end lost 7 bases, the J end lost 2 bases, and 16 bases lay between the germline ends. The CDR3 is made up of 15 amino acids. Looked up from germline, CDR1 is MDHEN and CDR2 is SYDVKM. The CDR3 spells CASTPGALDTDTQYF. In DNA form, the CDR3 reads TGTGCCAGCACCCCTGGAGCTTTGGACACAGATACGCAGTATTTT.

The CDR3 bases are TGTGCCAGCAGCTACCAATACAGGGGGCGGGCAGAAGGTGAGCAGTTCTTC. The encoded protein is CASSYQYRGRAEGEQFF. The chain carries TRBV28 and TRBJ2-1; the match to TRBD1 covers 9 bases. Germline lookup yields CDR1 MDHEN and CDR2 SYDVKM. The CDR3 loop spans 17 amino acids. After removal of 6 bases from V and 9 bases from J, the junction contained 18 bases not matched to a gene.